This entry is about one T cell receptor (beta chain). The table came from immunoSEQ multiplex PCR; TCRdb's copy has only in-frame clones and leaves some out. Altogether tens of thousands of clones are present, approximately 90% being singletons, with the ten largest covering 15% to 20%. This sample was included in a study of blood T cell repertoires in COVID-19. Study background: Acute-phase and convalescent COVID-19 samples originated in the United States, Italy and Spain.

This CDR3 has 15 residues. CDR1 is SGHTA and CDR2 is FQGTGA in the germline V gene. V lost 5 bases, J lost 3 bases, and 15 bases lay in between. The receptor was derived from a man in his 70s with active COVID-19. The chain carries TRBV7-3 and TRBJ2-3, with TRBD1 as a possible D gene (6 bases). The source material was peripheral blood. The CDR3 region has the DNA TGTGCCAGCAGCCCTACCGGGACATCTACAGATACGCAGTATTTT. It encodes CASSPTGTSTDTQYF.